A selection of T cell receptor beta chains follows, all from one sample in a study of T cell responses to AZD1222 COVID-19 vaccine. This table comes from immunoSEQ multiplex PCR, and its TCRdb copy is limited to in-frame clones, with some not included. The sample lists over 95,000 clones, 90% to 95% occurring once. This specimen was peripheral blood, taken on day 0 of AZD1222 vaccination. The receptors here all came from an adult in good health. The CDR3 runs from the conserved cysteine through the conserved F or W. A D gene is named only where the DNA matches it firmly. Clone size is stated in some rows and not others, as once, few, many or a class when expanded.

CDR3aa | CDR3nt | j_gene | d_gene | v_gene | abundance
CASSDWGQTTDTQYF | TGCGCCAGCAGCGACTGGGGGCAGACCACAGATACGCAGTATTTT | TRBJ2-3 | - | TRBV5-1 | -
CASSLRLAGELTDTQYF | TGTGCCAGTAGTTTACGACTAGCGGGGGAACTCACAGATACGCAGTATTTT | TRBJ2-3 | TRBD2 | TRBV19 | once
CASSHPQGSGANVLTF | TGCGCCAGCAGCCACCCCCAGGGCTCTGGGGCCAACGTCCTGACTTTC | TRBJ2-6 | - | TRBV4-3 | -
CASSLGIGGSTGELFF | TGCGCCAGCAGCTTGGGGATCGGAGGTTCCACCGGGGAGCTGTTTTTT | TRBJ2-2 | - | TRBV5-1 | -
CASSLSYRRDQPQHF | TGTGCCAGCAGTTTATCCTACAGGCGGGATCAGCCCCAGCATTTT | TRBJ1-5 | - | TRBV27 | -
CASSVGRTLNTEAFF | TGTGCCAGCAGCGTAGGGAGAACATTGAACACTGAAGCTTTCTTT | TRBJ1-1 | - | TRBV9 | -
CASSPEGGGANTEAFF | TGTGCCAGCTCACCCGAGGGAGGGGGCGCGAACACTGAAGCTTTCTTT | TRBJ1-1 | TRBD1 | TRBV18 | -
CASSSRQYYEQYF | TGTGCCAGTAGTTCGCGACAGTACTACGAGCAGTACTTC | TRBJ2-7 | - | TRBV19 | -
CASSPQGTGAYYGYTF | TGTGCCAGCAGCCCGCAGGGGACAGGTGCCTACTATGGCTACACCTTC | TRBJ1-2 | TRBD1 | TRBV7-2 | -
CASSTKQGETQYF | TGTGCCAGTAGTACCAAACAAGGAGAGACCCAGTACTTC | TRBJ2-5 | - | TRBV19 | once
CSVHRKLNTEAFF | TGCAGCGTCCATAGAAAACTGAACACTGAAGCTTTCTTT | TRBJ1-1 | - | TRBV29-1 | -
CASSQAIRNYEQYF | TGCGCCAGCAGCCAAGCTATCAGAAACTACGAGCAGTACTTC | TRBJ2-7 | - | TRBV4-3 | -
CASSLSWAAQETQYF | TGTGCCAGCAGCTTATCCTGGGCAGCACAAGAGACCCAGTACTTC | TRBJ2-5 | - | TRBV7-8 | -
CASSIKGNSRARVQPQHF | TGTGCCAGTAGTATTAAGGGGAATTCCCGGGCGCGGGTTCAGCCCCAGCATTTT | TRBJ1-5 | - | TRBV19 | -
CASSPTFGTGFANTGELFF | TGTGCCAGCAGCCCCACTTTCGGGACAGGGTTCGCTAACACCGGGGAGCTGTTTTTT | TRBJ2-2 | TRBD1 | TRBV9 | -
CASSEAGLEIAQQFF | TGCGCCAGCAGTGAGGCGGGACTAGAAATAGCTCAGCAGTTCTTC | TRBJ2-1 | TRBD2 | TRBV10-2 | -
CASSPPRTGGVSTEAFF | TGTGCCAGCTCACCACCGCGAACAGGGGGGGTTAGCACTGAAGCTTTCTTT | TRBJ1-1 | TRBD1 | TRBV18 | -
CASGLTVAYNEQFF | TGTGCTAGTGGTTTGACTGTCGCCTACAATGAGCAGTTCTTC | TRBJ2-1 | - | TRBV12-5 | -